A selection of T cell receptor beta chains follows, all from one sample in a study of blood T cell repertoires in COVID-19. The repertoire was sequenced with immunoSEQ multiplex PCR; TCRdb's copy has only in-frame clones and lacks some. The table shows 170,000 or so clones, with 90% to 95% occurring only once. The sequenced material came from peripheral blood. Receptors were obtained from a man aged 50 to 60 with acute or convalescent COVID-19. CDR3s include the opening cysteine and the closing phenylalanine or tryptophan. D genes are given only for firm matches. Clone size is given for some rows only: seen once, a few or many times, or a class if the clone is expanded.

j_gene: TRBJ2-5; d_gene: NA; abundance: NA; v_gene: TRBV18; CDR3aa: CASSPPGGETQYF; CDR3nt: TGTGCCAGCTCACCACCCGGGGGAGAGACCCAGTACTTC
j_gene: TRBJ2-1; d_gene: TRBD2; abundance: NA; v_gene: TRBV15; CDR3aa: CATSTRLAGGIGEQFF; CDR3nt: TGTGCCACCAGCACCCGACTAGCGGGAGGAATCGGTGAGCAGTTCTTC
j_gene: TRBJ1-1; d_gene: NA; abundance: NA; v_gene: TRBV27; CDR3aa: CASSTWGGGTEAFF; CDR3nt: TGTGCCAGCAGTACCTGGGGAGGGGGCACTGAAGCTTTCTTT
j_gene: TRBJ2-3; d_gene: NA; abundance: NA; v_gene: TRBV19; CDR3aa: CASSVQSTDTQYF; CDR3nt: TGTGCCAGTAGTGTACAGTCCACAGATACGCAGTATTTT
j_gene: TRBJ2-3; d_gene: NA; abundance: once; v_gene: TRBV18; CDR3aa: CASSPWDTRGTDTQYF; CDR3nt: TGTGCCAGCTCACCTTGGGATACTAGAGGCACAGATACGCAGTATTTT
j_gene: TRBJ2-4; d_gene: TRBD1; abundance: NA; v_gene: TRBV7-2; CDR3aa: CASSLGDRGVIQYF; CDR3nt: TGTGCCAGCAGCTTAGGAGACAGGGGGGTCATTCAGTACTTC
j_gene: TRBJ1-5; d_gene: NA; abundance: NA; v_gene: TRBV18; CDR3aa: CASSPVPPGDQPQHF; CDR3nt: TGTGCCAGCTCACCAGTTCCTCCAGGGGATCAGCCCCAGCATTTT
j_gene: TRBJ2-2; d_gene: NA; abundance: NA; v_gene: TRBV7-9; CDR3aa: CASSRTGELFF; CDR3nt: TGTGCCAGCAGCCGTACCGGGGAGCTGTTTTTT
j_gene: TRBJ2-5; d_gene: NA; abundance: NA; v_gene: TRBV5-5; CDR3aa: CASSRESPQETQYF; CDR3nt: TGTGCCAGCAGCCGGGAGTCGCCCCAAGAGACCCAGTACTTC
j_gene: TRBJ1-5; d_gene: TRBD1; abundance: NA; v_gene: TRBV28; CDR3aa: CASSPGGSRNQPQHF; CDR3nt: TGTGCCAGCAGTCCAGGGGGGTCTCGCAATCAGCCCCAGCATTTT
j_gene: TRBJ1-1; d_gene: NA; abundance: NA; v_gene: TRBV23-1; CDR3aa: CASSQVGSAEAFF; CDR3nt: TGCGCCAGCAGTCAAGTCGGGAGCGCTGAAGCTTTCTTT
j_gene: TRBJ1-1; d_gene: TRBD1; abundance: few; v_gene: TRBV15; CDR3aa: CATSMDRMNTEAFF; CDR3nt: TGTGCCACCAGCATGGACAGGATGAACACTGAAGCTTTCTTT
j_gene: TRBJ1-1; d_gene: NA; abundance: few; v_gene: TRBV6-5; CDR3aa: CASSRDRMNTEAFF; CDR3nt: TGTGCCAGCAGTCGCGACAGAATGAACACTGAAGCTTTCTTT
j_gene: TRBJ1-6; d_gene: NA; abundance: NA; v_gene: TRBV9; CDR3aa: CASSVFGVRSPLHF; CDR3nt: TGTGCCAGCAGCGTCTTCGGGGTTAGGTCACCCCTCCACTTT
j_gene: TRBJ2-5; d_gene: NA; abundance: once; v_gene: TRBV14; CDR3aa: CASSQRRSGNYQETQYF; CDR3nt: TGTGCCAGCAGCCAACGACGGTCAGGAAATTACCAAGAGACCCAGTACTTC
j_gene: TRBJ2-1; d_gene: TRBD2; abundance: NA; v_gene: TRBV3-1/TRBV3-2; CDR3aa: CASSQVPGGVSGSYNEQFF; CDR3nt: TGTGCCAGCAGCCAAGTTCCCGGGGGGGTCTCGGGGTCCTACAATGAGCAGTTCTTC
j_gene: TRBJ2-1; d_gene: TRBD1; abundance: NA; v_gene: TRBV19; CDR3aa: CASSSQGAHEQFF; CDR3nt: TGTGCCAGTAGTTCACAGGGGGCTCATGAGCAGTTCTTC
j_gene: TRBJ2-1; d_gene: TRBD1; abundance: NA; v_gene: TRBV10-2; CDR3aa: CASSVRTGLSEQFF; CDR3nt: TGCGCCAGCAGTGTCCGGACAGGGCTGAGTGAGCAGTTCTTC
j_gene: TRBJ2-1; d_gene: NA; abundance: NA; v_gene: TRBV19; CDR3aa: CASSHYYEQFF; CDR3nt: TGTGCCAGTAGCCACTATTATGAGCAGTTCTTC
j_gene: TRBJ2-1; d_gene: TRBD2; abundance: NA; v_gene: TRBV9; CDR3aa: CASSDRTSGRSSYNEQFF; CDR3nt: TGTGCCAGCAGCGACCGGACTAGCGGGAGGAGCTCCTACAATGAGCAGTTCTTC
j_gene: TRBJ2-7; d_gene: TRBD2; abundance: few; v_gene: TRBV7-6; CDR3aa: CASSPLSGRAAEQYF; CDR3nt: TGTGCCAGCAGCCCCCTTAGCGGGAGGGCTGCCGAGCAGTACTTC
j_gene: TRBJ1-1; d_gene: TRBD1; abundance: NA; v_gene: TRBV3-1/TRBV3-2; CDR3aa: CASSQGDRGPTEAFF; CDR3nt: TGTGCCAGCAGCCAAGGGGACAGGGGGCCAACTGAAGCTTTCTTT
j_gene: TRBJ2-3; d_gene: NA; abundance: NA; v_gene: TRBV7-9; CDR3aa: CASSLNNRVGADTQYF; CDR3nt: TGTGCCAGCAGCTTGAATAACAGGGTCGGCGCAGATACGCAGTATTTT
j_gene: TRBJ2-3; d_gene: NA; abundance: once; v_gene: TRBV27; CDR3aa: CASSLYRISTDTQYF; CDR3nt: TGTGCCAGCAGTTTATACAGGATAAGCACAGATACGCAGTATTTT
j_gene: TRBJ2-3; d_gene: NA; abundance: NA; v_gene: TRBV24-1; CDR3aa: CATSDPLRDTQYF; CDR3nt: TGTGCCACCAGTGACCCTCTAAGAGATACGCAGTATTTT
j_gene: TRBJ1-5; d_gene: TRBD1; abundance: NA; v_gene: TRBV27; CDR3aa: CASSLSMGTGGGQPQHF; CDR3nt: TGTGCCAGCAGTTTATCGATGGGGACAGGGGGAGGGCAGCCCCAGCATTTT
j_gene: TRBJ2-7; d_gene: NA; abundance: NA; v_gene: TRBV14; CDR3aa: CASSQLGEAQYHEQYF; CDR3nt: TGTGCCAGCAGCCAATTAGGGGAGGCCCAGTATCACGAGCAGTACTTC
j_gene: TRBJ2-7; d_gene: TRBD1; abundance: NA; v_gene: TRBV28; CDR3aa: CASSGPGQGVASYEQYF; CDR3nt: TGTGCCAGCAGCGGACCGGGACAGGGGGTGGCCTCCTACGAGCAGTACTTC
j_gene: TRBJ1-1; d_gene: NA; abundance: NA; v_gene: TRBV19; CDR3aa: CASSISAGYSTEAFF; CDR3nt: TGTGCCAGTAGTATATCTGCAGGGTATTCAACTGAAGCTTTCTTT
j_gene: TRBJ2-1; d_gene: TRBD1; abundance: NA; v_gene: TRBV27; CDR3aa: CASSLGQGNEQFF; CDR3nt: TGTGCCAGCAGTTTGGGACAGGGGAATGAGCAGTTCTTC
j_gene: TRBJ2-1; d_gene: TRBD2; abundance: NA; v_gene: TRBV5-1; CDR3aa: CASSMTGTSPNEQFF; CDR3nt: TGCGCCAGCAGCATGACCGGGACTAGCCCCAATGAGCAGTTCTTC
j_gene: TRBJ1-1; d_gene: NA; abundance: NA; v_gene: TRBV7-2; CDR3aa: CASSYREGNSEAFF; CDR3nt: TGTGCCAGCAGTTACAGGGAGGGGAACAGTGAAGCTTTCTTT
j_gene: TRBJ1-6; d_gene: NA; abundance: NA; v_gene: TRBV6-5; CDR3aa: CASSYGGGAGSPLHF; CDR3nt: TGTGCCAGCAGTTACGGGGGGGGCGCTGGGTCACCCCTCCACTTT
j_gene: TRBJ1-2; d_gene: NA; abundance: NA; v_gene: TRBV6-1; CDR3aa: CASSDGVANYGYTF; CDR3nt: TGTGCCAGCAGTGATGGAGTTGCCAACTATGGCTACACCTTC
j_gene: TRBJ2-2; d_gene: NA; abundance: NA; v_gene: TRBV7-2; CDR3aa: CASSTHRVENTGELFF; CDR3nt: TGTGCCAGCAGCACCCACAGGGTGGAGAACACCGGGGAGCTGTTTTTT
j_gene: TRBJ1-6; d_gene: TRBD1; abundance: NA; v_gene: TRBV2; CDR3aa: CASSVGQGYSPLHF; CDR3nt: TGTGCCAGCAGTGTGGGACAGGGCTATTCACCCCTCCACTTT
j_gene: TRBJ1-2; d_gene: NA; abundance: NA; v_gene: TRBV7-9; CDR3aa: CASSFTDYGYTF; CDR3nt: TGTGCCAGCAGCTTCACGGACTATGGCTACACCTTC
j_gene: TRBJ1-2; d_gene: NA; abundance: once; v_gene: TRBV10-3; CDR3aa: CAISETPTGHLNYGYTF; CDR3nt: TGTGCCATCAGTGAGACTCCAACAGGGCACCTTAACTATGGCTACACCTTC
j_gene: TRBJ2-5; d_gene: TRBD1; abundance: NA; v_gene: TRBV11-2; CDR3aa: CASSLGLDRGRETQYF; CDR3nt: TGTGCCAGCAGCTTAGGGTTGGACAGGGGGCGAGAGACCCAGTACTTC
j_gene: TRBJ1-5; d_gene: NA; abundance: NA; v_gene: TRBV28; CDR3aa: CATLTGTRNQPQHF; CDR3nt: TGTGCCACCCTGACCGGGACAAGAAATCAGCCCCAGCATTTT
j_gene: TRBJ1-5; d_gene: NA; abundance: NA; v_gene: TRBV28; CDR3aa: CASSPERNQPQHF; CDR3nt: TGTGCCAGCAGCCCCGAGCGCAATCAGCCCCAGCATTTT